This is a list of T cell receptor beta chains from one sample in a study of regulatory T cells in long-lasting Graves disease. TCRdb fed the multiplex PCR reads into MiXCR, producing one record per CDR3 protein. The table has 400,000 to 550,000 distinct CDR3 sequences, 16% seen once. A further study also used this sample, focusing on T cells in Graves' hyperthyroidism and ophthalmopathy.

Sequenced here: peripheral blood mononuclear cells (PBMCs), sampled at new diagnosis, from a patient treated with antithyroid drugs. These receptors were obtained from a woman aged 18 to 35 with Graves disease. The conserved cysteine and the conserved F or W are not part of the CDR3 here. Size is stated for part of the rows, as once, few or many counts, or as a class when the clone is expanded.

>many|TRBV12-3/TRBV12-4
ASTWGRGSYNEQF
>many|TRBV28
ASRGDRGAEAF
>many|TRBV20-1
SAWGTSGMHEQF
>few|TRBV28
ASGGIKDHSNQPQH
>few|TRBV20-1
SARGGTGYTGELF
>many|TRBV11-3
ASSFTLDNEQF
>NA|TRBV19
ASSTTGVREKLF
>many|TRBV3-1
ASSHSGSSDTQY
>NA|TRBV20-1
SAETGTGFIAF
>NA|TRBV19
ASSTQSNQPQH
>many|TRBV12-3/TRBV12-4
ASSDGLPAGELF